This T cell receptor beta chain was sequenced during a study of cytomegalovirus exposure and HLA in healthy donors. Findings of the study overall: A link between a missense DCLRE1C variant and TCR beta V- and J-gene trimming emerged from a later analysis.

With regard to this clone: The target antigen is unknown.

The CDR3 has 15 amino acids. Germline V gene data show CDR1 as SEHNR and CDR2 as FQNEAQ (reference sequence). V lost 5 bases and J 0 bases, leaving 14 bases between the germline ends. Primers for the PCR totalled 60 Vbeta and 13 Jbeta. Assay used: immunoSEQ multiplex PCR; TCRdb lists only in-frame clones, some missing. In the table there are roughly 130,000 clones, 80% of which are singletons. V usage is TRBV7-9 and J usage is TRBJ2-7, with a possible D match to TRBD2 (5 bases). The source is a man aged 25-45 years in good health and CMV-seronegative. The material sequenced was PBMCs. This CDR3 reads CASSATVAYSYEQYF. The CDR3, as DNA: TGTGCCAGCAGCGCAACCGTAGCGTACTCCTACGAGCAGTACTTC.